A single sample gave rise to the 30 T cell receptor beta chains below, sequenced in a study of control samples from healthy donors and cancer patients. Repertoires were generated with immunoSEQ multiplex PCR, while TCRdb's copy carries only in-frame clones and drops some. The sample lists around 250,000 clones; roughly 80% were seen once. The specimen sequenced was PBMCs. These receptors all stem from a woman aged 60-75 years with lung cancer.

J is TRBJ2-7 and V is TRBV5-1; D remains unclear. The CDR3 contains 14 residues. Trimming stripped 0 bases from V and 1 base from J, with 8 bases between. CDR1 is SGHRS, CDR2 YFSETQ, per germline. The CDR3 DNA follows: TGCGCCAGCAGCTTGGTGTCGGCTTCCTACGAGCAGTACTTC. Encoded protein: CASSLVSASYEQYF.

The chain joins TRBV7-2 to TRBJ2-5, with D unclear. The CDR3 runs 15 residues. Germline values: CDR1 SGHTA, CDR2 FQGNSA. V lost 1 base, J lost 7 bases, and 16 bases lay in between. CDR3 sequence reads: CASSLEFGQPRTQYF. The CDR3 nucleotides are TGTGCCAGCAGCTTAGAATTCGGGCAGCCGAGGACCCAGTACTTC.

This clone came up once. This sequence joins TRBV18 and TRBJ1-1, with 7 bases matching TRBD1. Trimming removed 6 bases from V and 4 bases from J; junction bases left unmatched: 11. Germline V gives CDR1 KGHSH, CDR2 LQKENI. CDR3 size: 15 residues. The CDR3 loop is CASSLSQDRPTEAFF. The CDR3 region has the DNA TGTGCCAGCTCCCTTTCCCAGGACAGGCCCACTGAAGCTTTCTTT.

The rearrangement links TRBV11-2 to TRBJ2-2, with D unresolved. The length of the CDR3 is 12 residues. The germline CDR1 and CDR2 sequences are SGHAT and FQNNGV. V was shortened by 1 base and J by 6 bases, with 3 bases between the two germline ends. CDR3 nucleotides: TGTGCCAGCAGCTTAGTGGCCGGGGAGCTGTTTTTT. Its protein is CASSLVAGELFF.

The J gene is TRBJ1-1, the V gene TRBV5-1; D may be TRBD1 (5 bases). V lost 7 bases and J lost 6, with 19 bases in between. CDR1 SGHRS and CDR2 YFSETQ come from the germline V gene. The CDR3 has 14 amino acids. The CDR3 sequence is CASQAGGLISEAFF. The CDR3 nucleotides are TGCGCCAGCCAAGCCGGGGGACTAATCTCTGAAGCTTTCTTT.

J is TRBJ2-7 and V is TRBV21-1; the table's TRBD1 call for D was not verified on the DNA. TRBV21-1 constitutes a pseudogene. This CDR3 spans 15 amino acids. CDR3 DNA sequence: TGTGCCAGCAGCAAAGGAGGGACAGGGGCAACCGAGCAGTACTTC. Translated, it gives CASSKGGTGATEQYF.

The DNA of the CDR3 is TGCGCCAGCAGCTTAGGCCCACAGGGAGGAAGCACTGAAGCTTTCTTT. This gives the protein CASSLGPQGGSTEAFF. The chain has TRBV5-1 and TRBJ1-1; tentative D call: TRBD1 (6 bases). Trimming took 2 bases from V and 4 from J, leaving 18 bases between them. This CDR3 is 16 amino acids long. CDR1 and CDR2 from the germline V gene are SGHRS and YFSETQ.

The chain links TRBV4-2 to TRBJ1-4; the D gene is possibly TRBD1 (6 bases). V dropped 1 base and J dropped 1 base, with 13 bases sitting between them. CDR3 length equals 17 residues. Germline-derived CDR1 and CDR2 are LGHNA and YNFKEQ. CDR3 amino acids: CASSQGTGLGTNEKLFF. The CDR3 nucleotides are TGTGCCAGCAGCCAAGGCACAGGGTTAGGAACTAATGAAAAACTGTTTTTT.

The V and J genes are TRBV28 and TRBJ1-1, with a weak D call TRBD1 (6 bases). The length of the CDR3 is 16 residues. The germline V gene encodes CDR1 MDHEN and CDR2 SYDVKM. Trimming removed 4 bases at V and 1 base at J, with 16 bases between. The CDR3 loop reads CASSSILQGGNTEAFF. The CDR3 DNA sequence: TGTGCCAGCAGTTCAATACTACAGGGAGGGAACACTGAAGCTTTCTTT.

In regard to this clone: Within the sample, other DNA sequences also encode this same CDR3. The chain couples TRBV20-1 to TRBJ1-1, with D unresolved. The CDR3 has 11 residues. The germline V and J ends were trimmed by 1 base and 5 bases, with 5 bases remaining between them. Germline V gives CDR1 DFQATT, CDR2 SNEGSKA (reference sequence). CDR3 nucleotides: TGCAGTGCTAGAGGGGATACTGAAGCTTTCTTT. Translation: CSARGDTEAFF.

CDR3 in DNA: TGTGCCAGCAGCCGGGACGGCTACGAGCAGTACTTC. This codes for CASSRDGYEQYF. This chain connects TRBV5-4 to TRBJ2-7; D is perhaps TRBD1 or TRBD2 (5 bases each). The CDR3 extends over 12 amino acids. Germline-derived CDR1 and CDR2 are SGHNT and YYREEE (reference sequence). V lost 4 bases and J 3 bases, leaving 8 bases between the germline ends.

The chain is built from TRBV10-3 and TRBJ1-1, with a tentative D call TRBD1 (6 bases). This CDR3 has 14 amino acids. CDR1 ENHRY and CDR2 SYGVKD come from the germline V gene. Between the trimmed V and J ends, which lost 6 bases and 0 bases, there was a span of 11 bases. CDR3 protein: CAISRTEVNTEAFF. The CDR3 coding sequence is TGTGCCATCAGCAGGACAGAGGTGAACACTGAAGCTTTCTTT.

The chain uses TRBV28 and TRBJ1-3; D not certain. Trimming removed 6 bases from V and 5 bases from J, with 14 bases in between. Per germline, CDR1 MDHEN and CDR2 SYDVKM. The CDR3 contains 14 residues. The CDR3 nucleotides read TGTGCCAGCAGCCGTACAAGCGGAAGAAACACCATATATTTT. This encodes CASSRTSGRNTIYF.

The rearrangement uses TRBV18 and TRBJ2-5; 8 bases map to TRBD2. Per the germline V gene, CDR1 is KGHSH and CDR2 is LQKENI. V shed 3 bases and J 4 bases; nucleotides not matched to a gene: 4. The CDR3 spans 14 residues. The CDR3 sequence: CASSPASGGETQYF. The CDR3, as DNA: TGTGCCAGCTCACCCGCAAGCGGGGGAGAGACCCAGTACTTC.

This clone was observed a few times. The V and J genes are TRBV5-8 and TRBJ1-2; TRBD1 matches at 7 bases. CDR3 length: 15 amino acids. V trimming: 3 bases; J trimming: 7 bases; junction bases outside the gene matches: 12. The V gene's germline CDR1 is SGHTS and CDR2 YDEGEE. The CDR3 protein is CASSSERQGTLGYTF. DNA for the CDR3: TGTGCCAGCAGCTCGGAGAGACAGGGAACGCTTGGCTACACCTTC.

This clone was seen a handful of times. The J gene is TRBJ2-7, the V gene TRBV21-1. TRBV21-1 is noted as a pseudogene. CDR3 length: 8 residues. The CDR3: CASSAEYF. DNA of the CDR3: TGTGCCAGCAGCGCTGAGTACTTC.

This CDR3 reads CAISGGGDYEQYF. Here the CDR3 DNA reads TGTGCCATCAGTGGGGGAGGGGACTACGAGCAGTACTTC. The V and J genes are TRBV10-3 and TRBJ2-7; the match to TRBD2 covers 7 bases. V shed 4 bases and J 3 bases; nucleotides not matched to a gene: 3. The CDR3 consists of 13 residues. Germline CDR1 and CDR2: ENHRY and SYGVKD.

V gene TRBV5-6 combines with J gene TRBJ1-2; D is uncertain. V was clipped by 3 bases and J by 0 bases, with 12 bases between them. Germline-derived CDR1 and CDR2 are SGHDT and YYEEEE. There are 15 residues in the CDR3. The CDR3 nucleotides are TGTGCCAGCAGCTCTTGGACCGTAGCTAACTATGGCTACACCTTC. Protein: CASSSWTVANYGYTF.

The J gene is TRBJ1-1, the V gene TRBV6-5; TRBD1 matches 11 bases. Losses at the gene ends were 6 bases for V and 7 bases for J; bases not matched to a gene: 7. CDR1 is MNHEY, CDR2 SVGAGI, per germline. This CDR3 spans 14 amino acids. The CDR3 nucleotides are TGTGCCAGCAGACTTAGGACAGGGGGCATTGAAGCTTTCTTT. Amino acid sequence: CASRLRTGGIEAFF.

The CDR3, as DNA: TGTGCCAGCTCACCTCAGGGATCGGGTTCACCCCTCCACTTT. This translates into CASSPQGSGSPLHF. V is TRBV18 and J is TRBJ1-6; D perhaps matches TRBD1 (5 bases). This CDR3 has 14 residues. Trimming took 3 bases from V and 9 from J, leaving 12 bases between them. Germline CDR1 reads KGHSH; CDR2 reads LQKENI. Based on the CDR3 plus reference TRBV18 and TRBJ1-6, the full variable domain is NAGVMQNPRHLVRRRGQEARLRCSPMKGHSHVYWYRQLPEEGLKFMVYLQKENIIDESGMPKERFSAEFPKEGPSILRIQQVVRGDSAAYFCASSPQGSGSPLHFGNGTRLTVT.

CDR3 nucleotides: TGTGCCAGCAGCTTGGGTGGACAGAGCTACGAGCAGTACTTC. As protein: CASSLGGQSYEQYF. The chain combines TRBV5-4 with TRBJ2-7; TRBD1 is a possible D gene (6 bases). Trimming stripped 0 bases from V and 3 bases from J, with 10 bases between. The germline gives CDR1 SGHNT, CDR2 YYREEE (reference sequence). The CDR3 contains 14 residues.

The chain recombines TRBV18 with TRBJ1-1, with a possible D match to TRBD1 (6 bases). The CDR3 sequence is 15 residues long. The ends were cut back, 5 bases at V and 3 bases at J, with 16 bases in the middle. Germline-derived CDR1 and CDR2 are KGHSH and LQKENI. CDR3 DNA sequence: TGTGCCAGCTCATCGATACAGGGATGGGACACTGAAGCTTTCTTT. It yields the protein CASSSIQGWDTEAFF.

J is TRBJ2-1 and V is TRBV5-4, with TRBD1 matching over 12 bases. Trimming at V came to 4 bases and at J to 8 bases, leaving 7 bases not matched to a gene. The CDR3 is 15 amino acids. The germline gives CDR1 SGHNT, CDR2 YYREEE (reference sequence). The CDR3 region is CASSDRDRGRDEQFF. For the CDR3, the DNA is TGTGCCAGCAGCGATCGGGACAGGGGGCGTGATGAGCAGTTCTTC.

The chain combines TRBV7-3 with TRBJ2-3; D is uncertain. The CDR3 length is 14 residues. Germline loops: CDR1 SGHTA, CDR2 FQGTGA. V was trimmed by 3 bases and J by 0 bases, leaving 7 bases between them. As DNA, the CDR3 is TGTGCCAGCAGCTTGGATGCTAGCACAGATACGCAGTATTTT. Protein sequence: CASSLDASTDTQYF.

The chain has TRBV18 and TRBJ2-1; D remains ambiguous. The germline V gene has CDR1 KGHSH and CDR2 LQKENI. V lost 3 bases and J lost 6, with 15 bases in between. This CDR3 is 15 amino acids long. The DNA for the CDR3 is TGTGCCAGCTCACCTCAGCGAACGGACGCCAATGAGCAGTTCTTC. This codes for CASSPQRTDANEQFF. Full variable domain (rest looked up from reference TRBV18 and TRBJ2-1): NAGVMQNPRHLVRRRGQEARLRCSPMKGHSHVYWYRQLPEEGLKFMVYLQKENIIDESGMPKERFSAEFPKEGPSILRIQQVVRGDSAAYFCASSPQRTDANEQFFGPGTRLTVL.

The chain links TRBV3-1 (or the pseudogene TRBV3-2) to TRBJ2-3; TRBD1 agrees at 10 bases. CDR1 LGHDT and CDR2 YNNKEL come from the germline V gene (reference sequence). This CDR3 is built from 16 residues. J was trimmed by 7 bases and V by 4 bases; bases with no gene match: 11. The CDR3 DNA reads TGTGCCAGCAGCCTTGCGGGGACAGGGGTCAGGAATACGCAGTATTTT. Amino acid sequence: CASSLAGTGVRNTQYF.

This sequence joins TRBV10-3 and TRBJ2-4; 9 nucleotides line up with TRBD1. Germline V lookup: CDR1 ENHRY, CDR2 SYGVKD. This CDR3 comprises 15 residues. Trimming took 2 bases from V and 6 from J; bases not matched to a gene: 5. CDR3 DNA sequence: TGTGCCATCAGTGAGGGACAGGGGATGGGAAACATTCAGTACTTC. The encoded protein is CAISEGQGMGNIQYF.

This chain connects TRBV5-6 to TRBJ1-6, with TRBD1 identical over 9 bases. Germline CDR1 is SGHDT and CDR2 is YYEEEE. This CDR3 spans 15 amino acids. J lost 7 bases, V lost 2 bases, and 4 bases had no gene match. DNA of the CDR3: TGTGCCAGCAGCTTCCGGGACAGGGACAATTCACCCCTCCACTTT. Translation: CASSFRDRDNSPLHF.

The CDR3 protein is CASSYSGGRIGEQFF. The CDR3 region has the DNA TGTGCCAGCAGTTACTCCGGGGGGCGTATCGGTGAGCAGTTCTTC. The rearrangement joins TRBV6-5 to TRBJ2-1, with a weak D call TRBD2 (7 bases). Between the trimmed V and J ends, which lost 0 bases and 9 bases, there was a span of 15 bases. CDR1 and CDR2 from the germline V gene are MNHEY and SVGAGI. This CDR3 is built from 15 residues.

J is TRBJ2-5 and V is TRBV5-6; 7 nucleotides align to TRBD1. The CDR3 loop spans 13 amino acids. The germline V gene encodes CDR1 SGHDT and CDR2 YYEEEE. J gave up 2 bases and V 6 bases, and 4 bases lay outside the gene matches. The CDR3 nucleotides read TGTGCCAGCATACAGGGGATTCAAGAGACCCAGTACTTC. Translated: CASIQGIQETQYF.